Presented here are 8 T cell receptor beta chains from one specimen sequenced in a study of CD8 T cells in Susac syndrome. When the RNA was reverse transcribed, random hexamers were used with an input of roughly 0.45 to 1 ug. TCRdb re-derived calls from the immunoSEQ multiplex PCR reads in MiXCR, one entry per CDR3 protein. The sample has fewer than 250,000 distinct CDR3 sequences, approximately 93% seen once. Source material: CD4+ T cells from PBMCs. The receptors originated from a human donor in good health.

The rearrangement uses TRBV7-6 and TRBJ2-7; D perhaps matches TRBD1 (6 bases). CDR1 is SGHVS and CDR2 is FNYEAQ in the germline V gene. The CDR3 is 14 amino acids. With 4 bases removed from V and 3 bases from J, the gap between germline ends came to 13 bases. The CDR3 region is CASSSGVWGYEQYF. CDR3 nucleotides: TGTGCCAGCAGCTCAGGGGTATGGGGCTACGAGCAGTACTTC.

V gene TRBV25-1 combines with J gene TRBJ2-3, with D perhaps matching TRBD1 or TRBD2 (5 bases each). The CDR3 consists of 15 residues. Looked up from germline, CDR1 is MGHDK and CDR2 is SYGVNS. Trimming took off 4 bases at V and 3 bases at J, with 14 bases between the two ends. The CDR3 DNA reads as TGTGCCAGCAGTGGGGCAGCCGGGGCGACAGATACGCAGTATTTT. This codes for CASSGAAGATDTQYF.

The rearrangement joins TRBV6-5 to TRBJ1-1; D not certain. From germline, CDR1 is MNHEY and CDR2 SVGAGI. V was pared by 4 bases and J by 1 base, with 13 bases between. The CDR3 length is 15 residues. CDR3 in DNA: TGTGCCAGCAGTTTAAGGACGGTCCAGAACACTGAAGCTTTCTTT. This gives the protein CASSLRTVQNTEAFF.

The chain is built from TRBV29-1 and TRBJ1-1; D is undetermined. The CDR3 is 10 amino acids. The germline V and J ends were trimmed by 7 bases and 0 bases, with 3 bases remaining between them. Germline V gene lookup returns CDR1 SQVTM and CDR2 ANQGSEA. CDR3 residues: CSGMNTEAFF. Here the CDR3 DNA reads TGCAGCGGTATGAACACTGAAGCTTTCTTT.

The chain carries TRBV19 and TRBJ2-3; D not certain. This CDR3 region has 16 residues. With 1 base removed from V and 2 bases from J, the gap between germline ends came to 13 bases. Germline lookup yields CDR1 LNHDA and CDR2 SQIVND (reference sequence). In DNA, the CDR3 is TGTGCCAGTAGTATAGGGGAAAGGCTGATCACAGATACGCAGTATTTT. Translation: CASSIGERLITDTQYF.

The rearrangement joins TRBV12-3 or TRBV12-4 to TRBJ1-6; 9 bases match TRBD1. V was pared by 5 bases and J by 9 bases, with 5 bases of the junction left unmatched. CDR3 length: 14 residues. This CDR3 is CASSAGQGFSPLHF. The CDR3 region has the DNA TGTGCCAGCAGTGCGGGACAGGGTTTTTCACCCCTCCACTTT.

This clonotype occurred once. The chain has TRBV9 and TRBJ2-7, with D unclear. V lost 0 bases to trimming and J lost 2 bases, with 9 bases between them. The V gene's germline CDR1 is SGDLS and CDR2 YYNGEE. The CDR3 has 14 residues. The CDR3 loop reads CASSVEAGTYEQYF. CDR3 in DNA: TGTGCCAGCAGCGTAGAGGCAGGAACCTACGAGCAGTACTTC.

This clonotype was counted a single time. The chain recombines TRBV9 with TRBJ2-2, with D perhaps being TRBD1 or TRBD2 (6 bases each). The CDR3 runs 15 residues. V lost 0 bases and J lost 5, with 11 bases in between. Germline CDR1 and CDR2: SGDLS and YYNGEE. CDR3 nucleotide sequence: TGTGCCAGCAGCGTAGTGGGGGGCGGTACCGGGGAGCTGTTTTTT. Amino acids: CASSVVGGGTGELFF.